This T cell receptor beta chain was obtained from a study of blood T cell repertoires in COVID-19. Across the whole study: Samples representing acute and convalescent COVID-19 were sourced from the United States, Italy and Spain. Sample material is recorded as cDNA or gDNA derived from T cells, B-cell-depleted T cells, or PBMCs.

CDR3 size: 13 residues. Losses at the gene ends were 5 bases for V and 14 bases for J; bases not matched to a gene: 13. Germline values: CDR1 SGHVS, CDR2 FQNEAQ. The method was immunoSEQ multiplex PCR; TCRdb's version includes in-frame clones alone and lacks a portion of them. The sample includes about 100,000 clones, 70% to 90% of them seen just once. Sequenced: peripheral blood. The TCR comes from a man over 45 with active COVID-19. The chain combines TRBV7-8 with TRBJ1-1, with 8 bases that match TRBD1. CDR3 sequence reads: CASSADRDAAVFF. CDR3 DNA: TGTGCCAGCAGCGCGGACAGGGACGCCGCCGTGTTCTTT.